This TCR beta chain came from a study of shared clonotypes between healthy human individuals. Germline V CDR1 and CDR2: SGHRS, YFSETQ. V dropped 3 bases and J dropped 2 bases, with 10 bases sitting between them. There are 14 residues in the CDR3. Sorted-subset replicate PCR reactions contained 150 to 200 ng DNA, corresponding to tens of thousands of T cell genomes. Assay used: immunoSEQ multiplex PCR; TCRdb lists only in-frame clones, some missing. The table lists about 380,000 clones, around 96% of them singletons, with around 0.3% in the top ten. The donors were all Caucasian adults (living in Nashville, Tennessee). Remarks on this clone: The antigen is undetermined. Other DNA sequences from this sample encode an identical CDR3 as well.

General study findings and limits: Shared clonotypes: 4.5% to 6.5% naive CD4, about 3.5% naive CD8, about 2.2% memory CD4, about 0.4% memory CD8. Incomplete sequencing of sorted subsets was indicated by rarefaction despite large depth.

The sample was memory CD8+ T cells sorted from blood. Noted subset: CD45RO+ cells pooled with CCR7-negative TemRA cells. The TCR comes from a man under 40 in good health. The chain combines TRBV5-1 with TRBJ2-3; D is perhaps TRBD1 (5 bases). Here the CDR3 reads CASSSGQLTDTQYF. CDR3 nucleotides: TGCGCCAGCAGCTCCGGACAACTCACAGATACGCAGTATTTT.